This T cell receptor (beta chain) was observed in a study of T cells expressing NK-cell markers. Turning to the study itself: Investigators obtained TCR beta repertoires from sorted CD3+CD56+NKG2C+, CD3+CD56+NKG2C- and CD3+CD56-NKG2C+ T cells. One of the eight sequenced donors was seronegative, whereas the other seven were HCMV-seropositive.

The CDR3 sequence is 11 residues long. Germline V lookup: CDR1 SQVTM, CDR2 ANQGSEA. TCRdb reprocessed the 5' RACE reads and stores each CDR3 protein as one record, lacking DNA. The clone table shows about 460,000 distinct CDR3 sequences, with the ten largest holding 1.4% to 1.5%. The chain recombines TRBV29-1 with TRBJ1-1. The sequence derives from a woman aged 45-59 years in good health. Material for sequencing was blood T cells: a sorted CD56 or NKG2C T cell subset, CD4+ or CD8+ T cells, or bulk PBMC T cells (not recorded which). The chain's CDR3 is CSATEVPEAFF.